This TCR beta chain is drawn from a study of control samples from healthy donors and cancer patients. Looked up from germline, CDR1 is MDHEN and CDR2 is SYDVKM. V lost 5 bases, J lost 3 bases, and 11 bases lay in between. The length of the CDR3 is 13 residues. Clones were read by immunoSEQ multiplex PCR, and TCRdb kept only the in-frame ones, dropping some. Of about 86,000 clones in the sample, 85% to 95% were seen once. This clonotype was sampled from a woman aged 25 to 39 in good health. The specimen sequenced was blood. The J gene is TRBJ2-7, the V gene TRBV28; perhaps TRBD1 as D (5 bases). The CDR3 loop reads CASSKQAVYEQYF. The CDR3 DNA is TGTGCCAGCAGTAAACAGGCGGTCTACGAGCAGTACTTC.